This TCR beta chain comes out of a study of T cell responses to AZD1222 COVID-19 vaccine. Findings and limits, study-wide: It was only a handful of AZD1222 recipients who were seropositive at baseline. The span of vaccine-associated CD4 TCRs extended across spike, with dominance at 160-218 and 743-854. Mostly white British, mostly female donors; authors suggested clonal diversity may be underestimated. Researchers took repertoire samples only after the peak T cell response had come.

Measured with immunoSEQ multiplex PCR; TCRdb has only the in-frame clones, and not every one. This sample has roughly 200,000 clones, with more than 90% found just once. To note about this clone: Its antigen is unknown.

Looked up from germline, CDR1 is MDHEN and CDR2 is SYDVKM. With V trimmed by 8 bases and J by 6 bases, 1 base remained unmatched. The CDR3 is 11 residues long. The material sequenced was peripheral blood, taken 28 days after the second dose of the MenACWY control vaccine. The chain is built from TRBV28 and TRBJ1-5; TRBD1 aligns across 7 bases. The TCR originated in an adult who received the MenACWY meningococcal vaccine as a control. The CDR3 sequence: CASGTVQPQHF. The CDR3 DNA is TGTGCCAGCGGGACAGTTCAGCCCCAGCATTTT. The whole variable domain, remainder taken from reference TRBV28 and TRBJ1-5, is DVKVTQSSRYLVKRTGEKVFLECVQDMDHENMFWYRQDPGLGLRLIYFSYDVKMKEKGDIPEGYSVSREKKERFSLILESASTNQTSMYLCASGTVQPQHFGDGTRLSIL.